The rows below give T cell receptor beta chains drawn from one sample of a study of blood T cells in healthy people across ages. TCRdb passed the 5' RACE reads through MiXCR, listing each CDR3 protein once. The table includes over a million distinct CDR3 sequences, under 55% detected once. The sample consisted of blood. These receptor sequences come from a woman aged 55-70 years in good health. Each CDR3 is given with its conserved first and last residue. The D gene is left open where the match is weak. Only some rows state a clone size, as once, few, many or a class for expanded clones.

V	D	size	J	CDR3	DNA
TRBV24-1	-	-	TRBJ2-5	CATVTGGEETQYF	TGTGCCACCGTGACAGGAGGCGAAGAGACCCAGTACTTC
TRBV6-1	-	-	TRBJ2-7	CASREPGRDPYEQYF	TGTGCCAGCAGGGAACCGGGACGGGACCCCTACGAGCAGTACTTC
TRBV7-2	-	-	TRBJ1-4	CASSLDGRRGEKLFF	TGTGCCAGCAGCTTAGACGGCAGGAGAGGAGAAAAACTGTTTTTT
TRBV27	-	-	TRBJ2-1	CASTKRDARTDEQFF	TGTGCCAGCACCAAAAGGGACGCGCGTACAGATGAGCAGTTCTTC
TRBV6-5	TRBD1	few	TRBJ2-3	CASRVTGGGSDTQYF	TGTGCCAGCCGAGTGACAGGGGGTGGTTCAGATACGCAGTATTTT
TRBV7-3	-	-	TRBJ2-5	CASSLTRRGRETQYF	TGTGCCAGCAGCTTAACGCGGAGGGGAAGAGAGACCCAGTACTTC
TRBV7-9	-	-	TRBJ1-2	CASTSAGGYTF	TGTGCCAGCACCTCGGCAGGTGGCTACACCTTC
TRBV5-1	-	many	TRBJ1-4	CASSLETANEKLFF	TGCGCCAGCAGCTTGGAGACAGCAAATGAAAAACTGTTTTTT
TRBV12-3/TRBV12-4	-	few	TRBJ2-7	CASSLGGTLSYEQYF	TGTGCCAGCAGTTTAGGGGGGACCCTCTCCTACGAGCAGTACTTC
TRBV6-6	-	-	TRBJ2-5	CASSYPQTGVQETQYF	TGTGCCAGCAGTTACCCGCAAACAGGCGTCCAAGAGACCCAGTACTTC
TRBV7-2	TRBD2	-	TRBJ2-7	CASSWTSGRHSYEQYF	TGTGCCAGCAGCTGGACTAGCGGGAGGCATTCCTACGAGCAGTACTTC
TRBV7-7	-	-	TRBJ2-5	CASSLIGPGHQETQYF	TGTGCCAGCAGCTTAATCGGACCTGGACACCAAGAGACCCAGTACTTC
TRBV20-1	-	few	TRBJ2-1	CSAGGLNEQFF	TGCAGTGCTGGGGGATTGAATGAGCAGTTCTTC
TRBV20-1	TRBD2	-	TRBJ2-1	CSARIPLAGVGEQFF	TGCAGTGCTAGGATCCCACTAGCGGGAGTGGGTGAGCAGTTCTTC
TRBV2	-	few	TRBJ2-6	CASNGFSGANVLTF	TGTGCCAGCAATGGGTTCTCTGGGGCCAACGTCCTGACTTTC
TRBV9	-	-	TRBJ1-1	CASSPAGLEAFF	TGTGCCAGCAGCCCCGCGGGGCTTGAAGCTTTCTTT
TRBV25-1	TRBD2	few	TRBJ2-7	CASSNSGRTYEQYF	TGTGCCAGCAGTAATAGCGGGAGAACTTACGAGCAGTACTTC
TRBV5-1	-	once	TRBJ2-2	CASSYSRDITGELFF	TGCGCCAGCAGCTATTCCCGGGACATCACCGGGGAGCTGTTTTTT
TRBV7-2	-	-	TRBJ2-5	CASRTERGWETQYF	TGTGCCAGCAGAACAGAACGGGGCTGGGAGACCCAGTACTTC
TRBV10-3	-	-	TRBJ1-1	CAIGGVLNTEAFF	TGTGCCATCGGGGGCGTCTTGAACACTGAAGCTTTCTTT
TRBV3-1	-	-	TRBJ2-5	CASSPTQETQYF	TGTGCCAGCAGTCCCACCCAAGAGACCCAGTACTTC
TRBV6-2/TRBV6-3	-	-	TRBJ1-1	CASGRVGVNTEAFF	TGTGCCAGCGGGAGGGTAGGGGTGAACACTGAAGCTTTCTTT
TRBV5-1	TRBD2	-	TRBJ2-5	CASSLAASGRVQTQYF	TGCGCCAGCAGCTTGGCCGCTAGCGGGAGGGTTCAGACCCAGTACTTC
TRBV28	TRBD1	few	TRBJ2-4	CASRLAGGKNIQYF	TGTGCCAGCAGGCTAGCAGGGGGTAAAAACATTCAGTACTTC
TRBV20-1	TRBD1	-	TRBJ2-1	CSARRQGAGGYEQCF	TGCAGTGCTAGAAGGCAGGGGGCGGGTGGATACGAGCAGTGCTTC
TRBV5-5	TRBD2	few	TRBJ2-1	CASSPQGTSGYNEQFF	TGTGCCAGCAGCCCGCAAGGGACTAGCGGCTACAATGAGCAGTTCTTC
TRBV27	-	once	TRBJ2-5	CASSIGGSSREQYF	TGTGCCAGCAGTATTGGGGGAAGCTCGAGGGAGCAGTACTTC
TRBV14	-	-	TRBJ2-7	CASSQDWVSYEQYF	TGTGCCAGCAGCCAAGACTGGGTCTCCTACGAGCAGTACTTC
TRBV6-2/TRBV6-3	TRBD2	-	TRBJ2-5	CASSSPSGRGQETQYF	TGTGCCAGCAGTAGCCCTAGCGGGAGAGGCCAAGAGACCCAGTACTTC
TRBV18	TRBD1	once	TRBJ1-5	CASSKDRANQPQHF	TGTGCCAGCTCAAAAGACAGGGCTAATCAGCCCCAGCATTTT
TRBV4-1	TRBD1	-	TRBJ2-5	CASSQQILQQGETQYF	TGCGCCAGCAGCCAGCAGATACTCCAACAGGGGGAGACCCAGTACTTC
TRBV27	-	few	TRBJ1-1	CASSLYRGSEAFF	TGTGCCAGCAGTTTATACCGGGGGAGCGAAGCTTTCTTT
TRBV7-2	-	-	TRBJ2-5	CASSTTWGETQYF	TGTGCCAGCAGCACGACCTGGGGGGAGACCCAGTACTTC
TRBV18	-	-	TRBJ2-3	CASSPKGEQGDTQYF	TGTGCCAGCTCACCAAAAGGGGAACAGGGAGATACGCAGTATTTT
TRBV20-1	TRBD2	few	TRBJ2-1	CSASPSGRYEQFF	TGCAGTGCCTCCCCTAGCGGGAGGTATGAGCAGTTCTTC
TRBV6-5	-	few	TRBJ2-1	CASSYVAENNEQFF	TGTGCCAGCAGTTACGTTGCGGAAAACAATGAGCAGTTCTTC
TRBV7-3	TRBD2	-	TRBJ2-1	CASSLNMLAGAWKFF	TGTGCCAGCAGCTTAAATATGCTAGCGGGAGCTTGGAAGTTCTTC
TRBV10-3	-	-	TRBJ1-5	CAISEGRGESQPQHF	TGTGCCATCAGTGAAGGGAGGGGGGAATCTCAGCCCCAGCATTTT
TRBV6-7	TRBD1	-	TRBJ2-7	CASSYQSRDRDRDEQYF	TGTGCCAGCAGTTACCAGTCTAGGGACAGGGATCGGGACGAGCAGTACTTC
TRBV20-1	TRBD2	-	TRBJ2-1	CSALTSGRANEQFF	TGCAGTGCTCTCACTAGCGGGAGGGCCAATGAGCAGTTCTTC
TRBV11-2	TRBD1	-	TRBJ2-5	CASSFRGRSQETQYF	TGTGCCAGCAGCTTCAGGGGGCGTAGCCAAGAGACCCAGTACTTC
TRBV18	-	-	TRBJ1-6	CASSIIRDGDSPLHF	TGTGCCAGCTCGATCATCCGGGACGGAGATTCACCCCTCCACTTT
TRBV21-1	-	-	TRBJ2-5	CASARRGQETQYF	TGTGCCAGCGCTCGCAGAGGGCAAGAGACCCAGTACTTC
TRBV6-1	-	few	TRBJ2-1	CASSDGQNTYNEQFF	TGTGCCAGCAGTGACGGACAGAACACCTACAATGAGCAGTTCTTC
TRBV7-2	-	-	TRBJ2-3	CASSTLLTDTQYF	TGTGCCAGCAGCACCCTGCTCACAGATACGCAGTATTTT
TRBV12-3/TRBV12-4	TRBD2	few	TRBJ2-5	CASSPLASLGTQYF	TGTGCCAGCAGTCCACTAGCGAGCCTCGGGACCCAGTACTTC
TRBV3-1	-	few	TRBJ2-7	CASSQDRQIYEQYF	TGTGCCAGCAGCCAAGATCGGCAGATCTACGAGCAGTACTTC
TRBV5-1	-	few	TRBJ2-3	CASSLARPPGDTQYF	TGCGCCAGCAGCTTGGCGAGACCTCCCGGGGATACGCAGTATTTT
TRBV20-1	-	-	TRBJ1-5	CSAGPKGNQPQHF	TGCAGTGCTGGCCCGAAGGGCAATCAGCCCCAGCATTTT
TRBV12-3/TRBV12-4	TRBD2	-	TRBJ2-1	CASRKTSGRVNEQFF	TGTGCCAGCAGGAAGACTAGCGGGAGGGTGAATGAGCAGTTCTTC
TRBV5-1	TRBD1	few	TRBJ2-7	CASSPTTGGSYEQYF	TGCGCCAGCAGCCCCACGACAGGGGGCTCCTACGAGCAGTACTTC
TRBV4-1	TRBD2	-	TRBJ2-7	CASSIAGGAYEQYF	TGCGCCAGCAGCATAGCGGGAGGAGCCTACGAGCAGTACTTC
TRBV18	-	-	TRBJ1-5	CASSSEGRQPQHF	TGTGCCAGCTCAAGTGAGGGGCGTCAGCCCCAGCATTTT
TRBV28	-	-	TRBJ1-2	CASSPPGQINYGYTF	TGTGCCAGCAGTCCCCCGGGGCAGATTAACTATGGCTACACCTTC
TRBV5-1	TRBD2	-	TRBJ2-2	CASKLAGATRELFF	TGCGCCAGTAAACTAGCGGGAGCCACCAGGGAGCTGTTTTTT
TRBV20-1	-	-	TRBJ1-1	CSARDSSTSTTEAFF	TGCAGTGCTAGAGATTCATCTACGAGTACAACTGAAGCTTTCTTT
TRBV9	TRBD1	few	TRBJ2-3	CASSVAARTGNKDTQYF	TGTGCCAGCAGCGTAGCGGCGCGGACAGGGAATAAAGATACGCAGTATTTT
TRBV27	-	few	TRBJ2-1	CASSLDGVHEQFF	TGTGCCAGCAGTTTAGATGGTGTCCATGAGCAGTTCTTC
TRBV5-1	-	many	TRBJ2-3	CASSPVSRREPDTQYF	TGCGCCAGCAGCCCCGTTTCACGCAGGGAACCAGATACGCAGTATTTT